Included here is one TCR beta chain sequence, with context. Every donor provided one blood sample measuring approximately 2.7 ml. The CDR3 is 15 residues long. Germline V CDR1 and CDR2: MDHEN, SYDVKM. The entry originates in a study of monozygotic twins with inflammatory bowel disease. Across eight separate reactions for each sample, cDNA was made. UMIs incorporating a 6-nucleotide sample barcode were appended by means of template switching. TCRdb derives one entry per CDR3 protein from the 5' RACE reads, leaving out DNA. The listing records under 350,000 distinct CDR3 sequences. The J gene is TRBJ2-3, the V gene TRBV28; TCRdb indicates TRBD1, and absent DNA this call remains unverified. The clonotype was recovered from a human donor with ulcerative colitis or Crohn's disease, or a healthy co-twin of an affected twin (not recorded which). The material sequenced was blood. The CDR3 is CAGSLTWGSTDTQYF.